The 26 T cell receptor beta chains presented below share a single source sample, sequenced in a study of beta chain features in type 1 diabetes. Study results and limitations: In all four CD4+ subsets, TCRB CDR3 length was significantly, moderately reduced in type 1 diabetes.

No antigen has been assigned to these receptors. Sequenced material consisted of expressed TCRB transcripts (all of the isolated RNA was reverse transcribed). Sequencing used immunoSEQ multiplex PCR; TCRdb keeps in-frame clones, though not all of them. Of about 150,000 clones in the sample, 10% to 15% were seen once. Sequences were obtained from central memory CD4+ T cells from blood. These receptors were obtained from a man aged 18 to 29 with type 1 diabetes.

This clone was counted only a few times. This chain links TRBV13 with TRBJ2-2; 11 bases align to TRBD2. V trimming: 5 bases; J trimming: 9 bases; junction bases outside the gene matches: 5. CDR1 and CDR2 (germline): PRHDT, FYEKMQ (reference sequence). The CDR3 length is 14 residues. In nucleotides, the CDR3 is TGTGCCAGCAGCCCCGGGACTAGCGGCCGGGAGCTGTTTTTT. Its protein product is CASSPGTSGRELFF. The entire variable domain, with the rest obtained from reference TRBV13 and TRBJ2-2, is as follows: AAGVIQSPRHLIKEKRETATLKCYPIPRHDTVYWYQQGPGQDPQFLISFYEKMQSDKGSIPDRFSAQQFSDYHSELNMSSLELGDSALYFCASSPGTSGRELFFGEGSRLTVL.

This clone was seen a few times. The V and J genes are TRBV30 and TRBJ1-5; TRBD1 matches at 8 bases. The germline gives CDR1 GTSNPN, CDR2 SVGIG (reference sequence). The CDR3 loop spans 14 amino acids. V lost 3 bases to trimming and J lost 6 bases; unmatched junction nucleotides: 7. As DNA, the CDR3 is TGTGCCTGGAGCCCTGACAGGGGCGGTCAGCCCCAGCATTTT. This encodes CAWSPDRGGQPQHF.

The CDR3 region is CASRPERPSEAFF. Written as DNA, the CDR3 is TGTGCCAGCAGACCCGAACGACCGTCTGAAGCTTTCTTT. The rearrangement links TRBV11-2 to TRBJ1-1; D is unresolved. Trimming removed 6 bases from V and 6 bases from J, with 14 bases in between. The CDR3 has 13 amino acids. Germline V gives CDR1 SGHAT, CDR2 FQNNGV. The full variable domain, with the rest looked up from reference TRBV11-2 and TRBJ1-1, is EAGVAQSPRYKIIEKRQSVAFWCNPISGHATLYWYQQILGQGPKLLIQFQNNGVVDDSQLPKDRFSAERLKGVDSTLKIQPAKLEDSAVYLCASRPERPSEAFFGQGTRLTVV.

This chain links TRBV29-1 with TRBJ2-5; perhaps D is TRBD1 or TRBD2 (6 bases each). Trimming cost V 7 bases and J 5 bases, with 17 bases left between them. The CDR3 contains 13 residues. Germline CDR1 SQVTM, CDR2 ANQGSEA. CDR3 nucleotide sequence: TGCAGCGGTGGAGGGGGTGTAGGGGAGACCCAGTACTTC. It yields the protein CSGGGGVGETQYF.

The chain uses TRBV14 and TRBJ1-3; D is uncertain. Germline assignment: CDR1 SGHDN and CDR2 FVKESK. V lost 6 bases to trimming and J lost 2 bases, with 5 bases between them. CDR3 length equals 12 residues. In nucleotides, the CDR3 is TGTGCCAGCAGGGGCCCTGGAAACACCATATATTTT. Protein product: CASRGPGNTIYF.

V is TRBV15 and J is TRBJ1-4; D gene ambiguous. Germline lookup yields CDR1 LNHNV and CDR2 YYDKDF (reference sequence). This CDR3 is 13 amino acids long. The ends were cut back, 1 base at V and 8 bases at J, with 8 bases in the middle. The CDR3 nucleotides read TGTGCCACCAGCAGAGGGAGCGGGGAAAAACTGTTTTTT. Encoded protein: CATSRGSGEKLFF.

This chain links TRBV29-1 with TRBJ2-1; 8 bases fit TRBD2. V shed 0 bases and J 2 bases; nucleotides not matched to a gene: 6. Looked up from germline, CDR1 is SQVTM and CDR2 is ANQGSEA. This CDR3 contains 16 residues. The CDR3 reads CSVEDRGGAAYNEQFF. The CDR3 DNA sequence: TGCAGCGTTGAAGATCGGGGGGGCGCGGCCTACAATGAGCAGTTCTTC.

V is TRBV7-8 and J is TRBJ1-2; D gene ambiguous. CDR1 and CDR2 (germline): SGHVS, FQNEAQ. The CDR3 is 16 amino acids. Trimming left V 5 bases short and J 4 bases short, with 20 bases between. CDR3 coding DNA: TGTGCCAGCAGCCCTGGGCGGACGTTAAGTAGCTATGGCTACACCTTC. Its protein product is CASSPGRTLSSYGYTF.

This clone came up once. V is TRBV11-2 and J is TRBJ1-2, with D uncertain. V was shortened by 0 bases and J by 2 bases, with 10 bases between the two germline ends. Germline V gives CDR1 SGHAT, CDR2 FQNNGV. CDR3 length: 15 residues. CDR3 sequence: CASSLDQMANYGYTF. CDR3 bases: TGTGCCAGCAGCTTAGATCAGATGGCCAACTATGGCTACACCTTC. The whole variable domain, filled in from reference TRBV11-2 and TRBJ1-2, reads EAGVAQSPRYKIIEKRQSVAFWCNPISGHATLYWYQQILGQGPKLLIQFQNNGVVDDSQLPKDRFSAERLKGVDSTLKIQPAKLEDSAVYLCASSLDQMANYGYTFGSGTRLTVV.

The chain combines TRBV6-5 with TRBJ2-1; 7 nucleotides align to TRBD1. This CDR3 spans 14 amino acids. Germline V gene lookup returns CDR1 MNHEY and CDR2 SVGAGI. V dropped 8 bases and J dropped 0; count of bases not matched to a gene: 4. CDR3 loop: CASSGGSSYNEQFF. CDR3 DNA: TGTGCCAGCTCAGGGGGAAGCTCCTACAATGAGCAGTTCTTC.

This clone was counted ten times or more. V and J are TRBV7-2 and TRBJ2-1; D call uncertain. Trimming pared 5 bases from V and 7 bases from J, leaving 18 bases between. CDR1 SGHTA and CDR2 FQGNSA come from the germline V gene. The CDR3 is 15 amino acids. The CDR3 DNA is TGTGCCAGCAGCCATCGACACCCACCGGTTAATGAGCAGTTCTTC. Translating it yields CASSHRHPPVNEQFF.

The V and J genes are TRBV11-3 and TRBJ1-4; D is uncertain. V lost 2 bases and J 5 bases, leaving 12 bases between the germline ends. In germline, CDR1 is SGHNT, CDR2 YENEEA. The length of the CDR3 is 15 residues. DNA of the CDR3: TGTGCCAGCAGCTTATTTGCAGGAGACAATGAAAAACTGTTTTTT. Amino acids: CASSLFAGDNEKLFF.

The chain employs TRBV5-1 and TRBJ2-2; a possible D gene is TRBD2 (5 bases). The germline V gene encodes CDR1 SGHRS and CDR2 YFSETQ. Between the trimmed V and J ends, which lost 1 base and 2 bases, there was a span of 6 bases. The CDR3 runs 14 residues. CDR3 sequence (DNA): TGCGCCAGCAGCTTGTCTAGCAACACCGGGGAGCTGTTTTTT. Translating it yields CASSLSSNTGELFF.

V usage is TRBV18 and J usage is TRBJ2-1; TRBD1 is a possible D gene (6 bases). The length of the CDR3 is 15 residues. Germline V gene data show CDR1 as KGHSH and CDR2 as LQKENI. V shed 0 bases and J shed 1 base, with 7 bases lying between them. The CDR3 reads CASSPPGQSYNEQFF. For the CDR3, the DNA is TGTGCCAGCTCACCACCCGGACAGTCCTACAATGAGCAGTTCTTC.

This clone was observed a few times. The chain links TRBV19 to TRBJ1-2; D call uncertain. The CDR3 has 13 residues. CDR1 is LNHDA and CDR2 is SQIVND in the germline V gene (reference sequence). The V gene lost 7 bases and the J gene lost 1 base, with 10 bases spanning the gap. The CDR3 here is CASTLSLNYGYTF. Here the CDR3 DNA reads TGTGCCAGTACCTTATCCCTTAACTATGGCTACACCTTC. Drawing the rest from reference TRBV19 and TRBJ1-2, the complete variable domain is DGGITQSPKYLFRKEGQNVTLSCEQNLNHDAMYWYRQDPGQGLRLIYYSQIVNDFQKGDIAEGYSVSREKKESFPLTVTSAQKNPTAFYLCASTLSLNYGYTFGSGTRLTVV.

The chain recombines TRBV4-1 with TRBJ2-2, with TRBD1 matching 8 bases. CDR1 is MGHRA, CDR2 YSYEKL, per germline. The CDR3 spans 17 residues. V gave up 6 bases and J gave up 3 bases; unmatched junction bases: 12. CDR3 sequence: CASSRNSGGADTGELFF. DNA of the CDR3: TGCGCCAGCAGTCGAAACTCAGGGGGCGCGGACACCGGGGAGCTGTTTTTT.

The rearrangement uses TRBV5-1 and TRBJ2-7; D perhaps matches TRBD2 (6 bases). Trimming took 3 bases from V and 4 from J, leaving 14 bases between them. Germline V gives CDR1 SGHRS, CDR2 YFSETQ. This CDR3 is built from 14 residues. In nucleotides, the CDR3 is TGCGCCAGCAGCTCACTAACGGGGGAGTACGAGCAGTACTTC. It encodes CASSSLTGEYEQYF.

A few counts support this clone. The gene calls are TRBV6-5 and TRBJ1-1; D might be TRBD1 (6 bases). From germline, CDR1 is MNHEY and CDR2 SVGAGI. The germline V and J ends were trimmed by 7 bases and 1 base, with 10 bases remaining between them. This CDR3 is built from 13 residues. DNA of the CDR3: TGTGCCAGCAACCACAGGGAGAACACTGAAGCTTTCTTT. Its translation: CASNHRENTEAFF.

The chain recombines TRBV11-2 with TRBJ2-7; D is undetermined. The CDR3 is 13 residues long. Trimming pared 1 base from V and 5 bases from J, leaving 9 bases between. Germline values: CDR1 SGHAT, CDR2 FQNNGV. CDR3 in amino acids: CASSLALVDEQYF. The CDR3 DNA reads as TGTGCCAGCAGCTTAGCCTTAGTAGACGAGCAGTACTTC.

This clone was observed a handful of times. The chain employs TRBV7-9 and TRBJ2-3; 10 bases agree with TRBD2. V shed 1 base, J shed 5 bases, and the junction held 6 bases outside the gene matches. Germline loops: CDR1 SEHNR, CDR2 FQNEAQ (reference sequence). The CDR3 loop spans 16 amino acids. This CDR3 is CASSLGLAGAGDTQYF. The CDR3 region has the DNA TGTGCCAGCAGCTTAGGGCTAGCGGGGGCAGGAGATACGCAGTATTTT.

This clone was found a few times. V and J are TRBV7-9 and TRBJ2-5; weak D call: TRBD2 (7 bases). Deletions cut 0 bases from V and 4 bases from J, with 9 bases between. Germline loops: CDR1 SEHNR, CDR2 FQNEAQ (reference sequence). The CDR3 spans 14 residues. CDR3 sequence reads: CASSLAGGPETQYF. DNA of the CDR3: TGTGCCAGCAGCTTAGCGGGGGGGCCAGAGACCCAGTACTTC.

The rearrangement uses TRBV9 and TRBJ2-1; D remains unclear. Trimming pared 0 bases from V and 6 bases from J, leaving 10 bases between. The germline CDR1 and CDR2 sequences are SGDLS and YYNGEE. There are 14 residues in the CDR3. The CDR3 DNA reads TGTGCCAGCAGCGTAGGTTCCACGGGCAATGAGCAGTTCTTC. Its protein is CASSVGSTGNEQFF. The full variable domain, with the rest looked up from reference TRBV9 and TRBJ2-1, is DSGVTQTPKHLITATGQRVTLRCSPRSGDLSVYWYQQSLDQGLQFLIQYYNGEERAKGNILERFSAQQFPDLHSELNLSSLELGDSALYFCASSVGSTGNEQFFGPGTRLTVL.

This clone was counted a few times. In DNA, the CDR3 is TGTGCCAGCCGTCCTAGCGGGGTGCTTGGGACCCAGTACTTC. It translates to CASRPSGVLGTQYF. This chain uses TRBV6-5 with TRBJ2-5; TRBD2 agrees at 9 bases. With 8 bases clipped from V and 7 bases from J, the junction kept 11 bases outside the gene matches. The CDR3 spans 14 residues. Germline CDR1 reads MNHEY; CDR2 reads SVGAGI.

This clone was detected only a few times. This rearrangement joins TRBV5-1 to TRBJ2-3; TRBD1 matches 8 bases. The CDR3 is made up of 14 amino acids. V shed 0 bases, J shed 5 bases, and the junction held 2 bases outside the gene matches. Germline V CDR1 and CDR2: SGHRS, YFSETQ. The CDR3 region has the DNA TGCGCCAGCAGCTTGGGCAGGGGGCAAGATACGCAGTATTTT. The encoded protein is CASSLGRGQDTQYF.

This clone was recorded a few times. The DNA of the CDR3 is TGTGCCAGCAGTGGCAGCCAAGAGACCCAGTACTTC. It is translated as CASSGSQETQYF. V usage is TRBV2 and J usage is TRBJ2-5, with D unclear. Per germline, CDR1 SNHLY and CDR2 FYNNEI. The CDR3 runs to 12 residues. Trimming removed 4 bases at V and 1 base at J, with 4 bases between.

CDR3 nucleotide sequence: TGTGCCAGCTCCCTCTCCCCAGCGGGGAACACAGATACGCAGTATTTT. It codes for CASSLSPAGNTDTQYF. J is TRBJ2-3 and V is TRBV18, with 7 bases lining up with TRBD2. Looked up from germline, CDR1 is KGHSH and CDR2 is LQKENI. The CDR3 contains 16 residues. V shed 6 bases, J shed 2 bases, and the junction held 11 bases outside the gene matches.